The TCR beta chain under discussion was sequenced for a study of OX40 agonist ivuxolimab in advanced cancers. Clones were sequenced by immunoSEQ multiplex PCR, and TCRdb holds only the in-frame ones, with some missing. The sample shows about 72,000 clones, roughly 80% of them seen only once. About this clone: Its matching antigen is unknown.

Overall study results and limits: Patients who responded partially at 0.1-3.0 mg/kg showed clonal expansion ranking among the lowest. Specificity for antigen went undetermined in the expanded peripheral T cells.

The CDR3 sequence is 14 residues long. Trimming left V 0 bases short and J 8 bases short, with 12 bases between. CDR1 is LGHNA, CDR2 YNFKEQ, per germline. The specimen was CD4+ or CD8+ T cells sorted from blood, collected in a trial of the OX40 agonist ivuxolimab. The sequence was collected from an adult with an advanced solid tumor such as melanoma, head and neck, liver or kidney cancer. This chain links TRBV4-2 with TRBJ2-3; a weak D match, TRBD2 (5 bases). Here the CDR3 reads CASSQDLASGTQYF. CDR3 DNA: TGTGCCAGCAGCCAAGATCTAGCTTCCGGTACGCAGTATTTT.